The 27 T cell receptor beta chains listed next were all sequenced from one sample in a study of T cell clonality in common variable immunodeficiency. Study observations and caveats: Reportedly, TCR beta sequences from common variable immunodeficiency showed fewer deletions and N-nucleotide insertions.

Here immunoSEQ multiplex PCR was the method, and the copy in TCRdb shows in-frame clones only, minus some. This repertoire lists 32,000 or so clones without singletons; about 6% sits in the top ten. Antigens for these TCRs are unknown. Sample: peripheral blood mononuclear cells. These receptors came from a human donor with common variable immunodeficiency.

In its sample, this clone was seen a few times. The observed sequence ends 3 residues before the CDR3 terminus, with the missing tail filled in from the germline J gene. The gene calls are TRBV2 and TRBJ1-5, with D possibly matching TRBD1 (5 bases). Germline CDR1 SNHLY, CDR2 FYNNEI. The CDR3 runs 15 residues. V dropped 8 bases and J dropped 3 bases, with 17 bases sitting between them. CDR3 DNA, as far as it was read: TGTGCCAGCGGTCTCGGGGGAGAGGTCAATCAGCCC. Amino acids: CASGLGGEVNQP. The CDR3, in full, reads CASGLGGEVNQPQHF.

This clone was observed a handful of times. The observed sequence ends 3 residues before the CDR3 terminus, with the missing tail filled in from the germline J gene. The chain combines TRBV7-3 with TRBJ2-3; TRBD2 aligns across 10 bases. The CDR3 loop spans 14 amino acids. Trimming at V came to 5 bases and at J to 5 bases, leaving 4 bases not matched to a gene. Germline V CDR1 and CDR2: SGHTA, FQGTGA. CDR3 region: CASSHGLAEDTQYF. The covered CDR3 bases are TGTGCCAGCAGCCATGGACTAGCGGAAGATACG.

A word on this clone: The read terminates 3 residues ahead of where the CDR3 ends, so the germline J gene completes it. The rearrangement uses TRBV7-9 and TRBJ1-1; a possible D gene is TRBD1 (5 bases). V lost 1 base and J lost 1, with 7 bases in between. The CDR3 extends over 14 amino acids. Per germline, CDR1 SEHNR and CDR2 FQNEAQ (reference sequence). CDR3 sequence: CASSLGQQNTEAFF. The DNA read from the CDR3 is TGTGCCAGCAGCTTAGGACAGCAGAACACTGAA.

The CDR3 protein is CASSEAEGTSGGSPYEQYF. The CDR3 bases that were read are TGTGCCAGCAGTGAAGCGGAGGGGACTAGCGGGGGGTCACCCTACGAG. V gene TRBV6-1 combines with J gene TRBJ2-7, with 15 bases that match TRBD2. The read ends 3 residues shy of where the CDR3 ends; the end is completed using the germline J gene. The J segment lost 2 bases and the V segment lost 0 bases, leaving 8 bases of the junction unmatched. The germline V gene encodes CDR1 MNHNS and CDR2 SASEGT. The CDR3 spans 19 residues.

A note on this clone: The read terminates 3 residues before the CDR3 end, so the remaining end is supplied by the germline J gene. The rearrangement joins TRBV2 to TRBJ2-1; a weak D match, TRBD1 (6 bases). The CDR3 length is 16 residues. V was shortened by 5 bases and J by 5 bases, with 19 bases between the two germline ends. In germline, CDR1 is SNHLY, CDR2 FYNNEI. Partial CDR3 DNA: TGTGCCAGCAGTCAGACGCAGGGGATCGGGCACAATGAG. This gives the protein CASSQTQGIGHNE. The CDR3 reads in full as CASSQTQGIGHNEQFF.

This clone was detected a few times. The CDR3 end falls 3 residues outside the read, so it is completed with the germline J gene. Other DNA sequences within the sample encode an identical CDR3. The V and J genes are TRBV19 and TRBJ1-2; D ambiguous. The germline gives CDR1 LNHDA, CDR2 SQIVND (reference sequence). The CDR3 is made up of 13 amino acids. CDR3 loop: CASSMVQVAGYTF. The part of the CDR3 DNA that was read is TGTGCCAGTAGTATGGTCCAGGTTGCAGGC.

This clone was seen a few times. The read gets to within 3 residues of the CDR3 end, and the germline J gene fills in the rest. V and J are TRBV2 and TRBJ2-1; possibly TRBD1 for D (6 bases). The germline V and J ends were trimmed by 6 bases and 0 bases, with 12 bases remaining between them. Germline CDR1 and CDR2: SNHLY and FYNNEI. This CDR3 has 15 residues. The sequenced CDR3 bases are TGTGCCAGCAGAGGACAGACCCACTCCTACAATGAG. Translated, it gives CASRGQTHSYNE. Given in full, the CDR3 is CASRGQTHSYNEQFF.

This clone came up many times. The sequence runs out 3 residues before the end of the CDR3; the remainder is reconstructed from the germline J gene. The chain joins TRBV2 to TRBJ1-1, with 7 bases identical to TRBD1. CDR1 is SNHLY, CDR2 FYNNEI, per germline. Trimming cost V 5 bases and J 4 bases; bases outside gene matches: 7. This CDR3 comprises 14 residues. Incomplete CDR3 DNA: TGTGCCAGCAGTTCAGGGGGTGGTGGCACTGAA. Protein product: CASSSGGGGTE. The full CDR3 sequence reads CASSSGGGGTEAFF.

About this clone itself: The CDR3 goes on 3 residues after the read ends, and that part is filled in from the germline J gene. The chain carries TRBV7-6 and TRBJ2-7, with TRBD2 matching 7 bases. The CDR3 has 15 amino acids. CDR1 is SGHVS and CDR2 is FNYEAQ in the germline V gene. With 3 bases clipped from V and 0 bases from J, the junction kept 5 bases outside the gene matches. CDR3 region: CASSFGGGSSYEQYF. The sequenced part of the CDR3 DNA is TGTGCCAGCAGCTTTGGGGGGGGGAGCTCCTACGAG.

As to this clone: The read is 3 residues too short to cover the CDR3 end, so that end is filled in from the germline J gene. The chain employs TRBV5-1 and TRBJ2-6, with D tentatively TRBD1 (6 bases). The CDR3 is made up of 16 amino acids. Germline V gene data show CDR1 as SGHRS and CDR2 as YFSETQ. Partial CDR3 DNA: TGCGCCAGCAGCTCCCAGGGGAATACCTATAATTCACTC. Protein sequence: CASSSQGNTYNSL. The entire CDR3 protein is CASSSQGNTYNSLLTF.

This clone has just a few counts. The sequenced CDR3 bases are TGTGCCAGCAGCTCCTTGAGGGCGCGAAATCAGCCC. It codes for CASSSLRARNQP. The whole CDR3 region reads CASSSLRARNQPQHF. This chain links TRBV2 with TRBJ1-5; D gene uncertain. The missing CDR3 end, 3 residues past where the read stops, is filled in from the germline J gene. The CDR3 is 15 amino acids. Trimming took off 6 bases at V and 4 bases at J, with 16 bases between the two ends. The germline CDR1 and CDR2 sequences are SNHLY and FYNNEI.

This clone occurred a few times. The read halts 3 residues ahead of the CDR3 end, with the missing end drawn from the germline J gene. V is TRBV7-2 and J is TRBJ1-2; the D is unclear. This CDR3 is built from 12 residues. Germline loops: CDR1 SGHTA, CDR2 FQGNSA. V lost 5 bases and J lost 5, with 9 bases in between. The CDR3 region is CASSQTTYGYTF. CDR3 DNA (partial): TGTGCCAGCAGCCAAACCACTTATGGC. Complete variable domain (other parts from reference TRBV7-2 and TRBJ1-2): GAGVSQSPSNKVTEKGKDVELRCDPISGHTALYWYRQSLGQGLEFLIYFQGNSAPDKSGLPSDRFSAERTGGSVSTLTIQRTQQEDSAVYLCASSQTTYGYTFGSGTRLTVV.

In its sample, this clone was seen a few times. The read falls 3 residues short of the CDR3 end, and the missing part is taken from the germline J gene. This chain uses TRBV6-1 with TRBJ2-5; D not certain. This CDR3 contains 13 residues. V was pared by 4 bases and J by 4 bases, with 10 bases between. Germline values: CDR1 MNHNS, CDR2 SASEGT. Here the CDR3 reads CASSVQRGETQYF. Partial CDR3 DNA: TGTGCCAGCAGTGTCCAGAGAGGAGAGACC.

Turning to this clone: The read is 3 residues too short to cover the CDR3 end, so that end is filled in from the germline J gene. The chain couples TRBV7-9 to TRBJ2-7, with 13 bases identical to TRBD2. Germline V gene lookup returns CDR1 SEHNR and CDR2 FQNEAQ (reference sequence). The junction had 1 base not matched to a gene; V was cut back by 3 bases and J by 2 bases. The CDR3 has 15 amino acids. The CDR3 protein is CASSFGTSGAYEQYF. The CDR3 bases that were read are TGTGCCAGCAGCTTCGGGACTAGCGGGGCCTACGAG.

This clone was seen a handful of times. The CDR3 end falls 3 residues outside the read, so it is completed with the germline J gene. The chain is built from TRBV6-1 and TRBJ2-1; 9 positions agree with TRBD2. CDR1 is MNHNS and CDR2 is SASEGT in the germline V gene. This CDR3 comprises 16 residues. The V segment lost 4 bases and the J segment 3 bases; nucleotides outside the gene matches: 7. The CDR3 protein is CASSAGLAGFYNEQFF. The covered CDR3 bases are TGTGCCAGCAGTGCCGGGCTAGCGGGGTTCTACAATGAG.

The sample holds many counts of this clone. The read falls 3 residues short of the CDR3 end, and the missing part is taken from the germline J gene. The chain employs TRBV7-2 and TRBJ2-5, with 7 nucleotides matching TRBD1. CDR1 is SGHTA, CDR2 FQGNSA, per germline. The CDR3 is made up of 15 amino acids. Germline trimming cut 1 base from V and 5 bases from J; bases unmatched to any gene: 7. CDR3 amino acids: CASSLGTGYGETQYF. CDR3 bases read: TGTGCCAGCAGCTTAGGGACAGGCTACGGGGAGACC.

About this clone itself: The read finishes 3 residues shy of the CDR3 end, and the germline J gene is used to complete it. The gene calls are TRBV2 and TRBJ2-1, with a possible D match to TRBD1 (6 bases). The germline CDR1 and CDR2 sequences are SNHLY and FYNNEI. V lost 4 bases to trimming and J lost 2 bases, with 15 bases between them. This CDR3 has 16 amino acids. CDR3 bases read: TGTGCCAGCAGTGGCCTCAGGGACATAGCCTACAATGAG. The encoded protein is CASSGLRDIAYNE. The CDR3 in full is CASSGLRDIAYNEQFF. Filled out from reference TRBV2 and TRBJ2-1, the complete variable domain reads EPEVTQTPSHQVTQMGQEVILRCVPISNHLYFYWYRQILGQKVEFLVSFYNNEISEKSEIFDDQFSVERPDGSNFTLKIRSTKLEDSAMYFCASSGLRDIAYNEQFFGPGTRLTVL.

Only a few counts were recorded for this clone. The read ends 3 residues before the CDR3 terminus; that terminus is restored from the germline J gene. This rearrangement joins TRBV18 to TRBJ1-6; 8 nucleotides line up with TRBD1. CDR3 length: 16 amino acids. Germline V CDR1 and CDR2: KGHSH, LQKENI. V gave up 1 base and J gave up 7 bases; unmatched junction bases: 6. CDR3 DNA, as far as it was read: TGTGCCAGCTCACCACGGTCGGGGGACAGGAATTCACCC. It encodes CASSPRSGDRNSP. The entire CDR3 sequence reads CASSPRSGDRNSPLHF.

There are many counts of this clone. The DNA read from the CDR3 is TGTGCCAGCACTCCTCCGGGACTTCCCGGGGGGGAG. Its translation is CASTPPGLPGGE. The complete CDR3 reads CASTPPGLPGGELFF. The V gene is TRBV2, the J gene TRBJ2-2, with D perhaps matching TRBD2 (6 bases). The observed sequence ends 3 residues before the CDR3 terminus, with the missing tail filled in from the germline J gene. Trimming cost V 7 bases and J 8 bases, with 20 bases left between them. Germline CDR1 is SNHLY and CDR2 is FYNNEI. This CDR3 has 15 residues.

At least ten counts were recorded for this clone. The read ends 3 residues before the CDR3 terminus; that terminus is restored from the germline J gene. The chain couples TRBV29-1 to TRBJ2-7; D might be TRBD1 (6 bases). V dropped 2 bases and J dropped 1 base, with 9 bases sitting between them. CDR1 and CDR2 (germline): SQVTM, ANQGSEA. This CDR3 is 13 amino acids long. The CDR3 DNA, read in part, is TGCAGCGTTGAAAAACAGGGTTCCTACGAG. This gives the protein CSVEKQGSYE. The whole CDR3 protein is CSVEKQGSYEQYF.

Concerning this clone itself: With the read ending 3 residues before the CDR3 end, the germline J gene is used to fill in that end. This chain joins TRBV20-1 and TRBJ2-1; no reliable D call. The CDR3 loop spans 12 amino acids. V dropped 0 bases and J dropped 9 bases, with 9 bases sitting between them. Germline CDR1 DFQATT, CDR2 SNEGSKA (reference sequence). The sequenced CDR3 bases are TGCAGTGCTAGAGATCAACTCACTGAG. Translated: CSARDQLTE. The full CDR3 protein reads CSARDQLTEQFF.

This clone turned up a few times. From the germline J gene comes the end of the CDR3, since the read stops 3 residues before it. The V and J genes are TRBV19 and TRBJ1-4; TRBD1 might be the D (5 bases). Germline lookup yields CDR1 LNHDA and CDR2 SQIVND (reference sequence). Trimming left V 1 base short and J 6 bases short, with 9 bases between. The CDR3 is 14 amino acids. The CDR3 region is CASSIGGVDEKLFF. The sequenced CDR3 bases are TGTGCCAGTAGTATAGGGGGGGTCGATGAAAAA.

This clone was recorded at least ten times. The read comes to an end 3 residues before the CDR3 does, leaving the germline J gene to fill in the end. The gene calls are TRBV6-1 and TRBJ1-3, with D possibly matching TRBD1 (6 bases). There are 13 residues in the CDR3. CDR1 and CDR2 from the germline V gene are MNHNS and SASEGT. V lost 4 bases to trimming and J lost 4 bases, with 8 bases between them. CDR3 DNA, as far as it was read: TGTGCCAGCAGTGTACAGGGCGGAAACACC. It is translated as CASSVQGGNT. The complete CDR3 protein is CASSVQGGNTIYF.

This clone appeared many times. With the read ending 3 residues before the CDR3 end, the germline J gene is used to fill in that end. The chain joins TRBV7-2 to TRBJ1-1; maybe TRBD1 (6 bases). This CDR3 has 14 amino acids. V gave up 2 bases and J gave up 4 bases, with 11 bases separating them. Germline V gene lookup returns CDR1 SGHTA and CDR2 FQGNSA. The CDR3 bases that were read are TGTGCCAGCAGCTTACTTGGGGGCGGCACTGAA. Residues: CASSLLGGGTE. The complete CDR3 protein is CASSLLGGGTEAFF.

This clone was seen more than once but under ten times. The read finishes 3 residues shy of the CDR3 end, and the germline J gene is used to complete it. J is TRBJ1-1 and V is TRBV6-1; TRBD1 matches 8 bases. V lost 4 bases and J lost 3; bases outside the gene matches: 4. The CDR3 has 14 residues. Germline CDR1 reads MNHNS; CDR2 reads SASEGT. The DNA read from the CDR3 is TGTGCCAGCAGTGCCAACAGGGGGGACACTGAA. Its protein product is CASSANRGDTE. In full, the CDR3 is CASSANRGDTEAFF.

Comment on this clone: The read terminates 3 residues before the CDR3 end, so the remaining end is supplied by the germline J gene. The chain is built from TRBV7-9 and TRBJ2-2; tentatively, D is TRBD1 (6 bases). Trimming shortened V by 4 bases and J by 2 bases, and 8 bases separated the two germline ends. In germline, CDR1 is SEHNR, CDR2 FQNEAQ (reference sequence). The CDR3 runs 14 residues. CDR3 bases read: TGTGCCAGCAGCTGGACAGACAACACCGGGGAG. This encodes CASSWTDNTGE. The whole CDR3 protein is CASSWTDNTGELFF.

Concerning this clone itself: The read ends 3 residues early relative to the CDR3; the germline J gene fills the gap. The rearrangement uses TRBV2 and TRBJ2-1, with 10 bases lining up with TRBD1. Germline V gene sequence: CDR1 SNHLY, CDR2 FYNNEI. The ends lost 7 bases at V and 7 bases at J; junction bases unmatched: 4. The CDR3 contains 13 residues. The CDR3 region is CASTTGGRNEQFF. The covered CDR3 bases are TGTGCCAGCACGACAGGGGGCCGGAATGAG.